The rows below give T cell receptor beta chains drawn from one sample of a study of blood T cell repertoires in COVID-19. Measured with immunoSEQ multiplex PCR; TCRdb has only the in-frame clones, and not every one. The table lists under 250,000 clones, about nine tenths of them singletons, with 9.5% to 13% in the top ten. What was sequenced was peripheral blood. The source is a man in his fifties or sixties with COVID-19, enrolled during active disease. The CDR3 runs from the conserved cysteine through the conserved F or W. Fields, in order: V gene, J gene, clone size, D gene, CDR3 protein, CDR3 DNA. A D gene is named only where the DNA matches it firmly. Clone size is stated in some rows and not others, as once, few, many or a class when expanded.

>TRBV7-3|TRBJ2-3|-|-
CASKVGGTDTQYF
TGTGCCAGCAAAGTAGGGGGCACAGATACGCAGTATTTT
>TRBV18|TRBJ2-5|-|-
CASSLRGDRDETQYF
TGTGCCAGCTCACTGCGGGGGGACAGGGATGAGACCCAGTACTTC
>TRBV9|TRBJ2-3|-|TRBD1
CASSPRTGTDTQYF
TGTGCCAGCAGCCCTCGGACAGGGACAGATACGCAGTATTTT
>TRBV10-3|TRBJ1-2|-|-
CAISQQGGSMFGYTF
TGTGCCATCAGTCAACAGGGTGGGAGTATGTTTGGCTACACCTTC
>TRBV10-2|TRBJ2-5|-|TRBD2
CASSNLGASGGPQKETQYF
TGCGCCAGCAGCAACCTTGGGGCTAGCGGGGGGCCACAAAAAGAGACCCAGTACTTC
>TRBV6-2/TRBV6-3|TRBJ2-3|-|-
CASSYRTHMDTQYF
TGTGCCAGCAGTTACCGGACACATATGGATACGCAGTATTTT
>TRBV7-2|TRBJ2-1|-|TRBD2
CASSLQRGGPFF
TGTGCCAGCAGCTTACAGCGGGGGGGCCCGTTCTTC
>TRBV27|TRBJ2-3|-|TRBD2
CASSLPGGSDTQYF
TGTGCCAGCAGTTTACCGGGAGGTTCTGATACGCAGTATTTT
>TRBV14|TRBJ2-5|-|-
CASSKLGGETQYF
TGTGCCAGCAGTAAGCTGGGGGGAGAGACCCAGTACTTC
>TRBV4-2|TRBJ2-7|once|TRBD2
CASSPEGTSGEQYF
TGTGCCAGCAGCCCAGAGGGGACTAGCGGGGAGCAGTACTTC
>TRBV18|TRBJ2-3|-|TRBD2
CASSPPRIAGLDTQYF
TGTGCCAGCTCACCGCCTCGGATAGCGGGGTTAGATACGCAGTATTTT
>TRBV11-3|TRBJ2-7|-|-
CASKGESDEQYF
TGTGCCAGCAAGGGGGAGTCGGACGAGCAGTACTTC
>TRBV7-2|TRBJ1-4|-|-
CASSLGSRRGRSDEKLFF
TGTGCCAGCAGCTTAGGCTCTCGCAGGGGACGGTCGGATGAAAAACTGTTTTTT
>TRBV4-3|TRBJ1-1|-|-
CASSQSRENTEAFF
TGCGCCAGCAGCCAGAGCAGGGAGAACACTGAAGCTTTCTTT
>TRBV6-1|TRBJ2-2|-|-
CASSDGTRDTGELFF
TGTGCCAGCAGTGATGGGACAAGGGACACCGGGGAGCTGTTTTTT
>TRBV7-5|TRBJ2-7|-|-
CVRSPIGTQGYEQYF
TGTGTCAGAAGTCCAATCGGGACACAAGGCTACGAGCAGTACTTC
>TRBV27|TRBJ2-2|-|TRBD1
CASSGRFRGRVTGELFF
TGTGCCAGCTCTGGAAGGTTCAGGGGGCGCGTCACCGGGGAGCTGTTTTTT
>TRBV3-1/TRBV3-2|TRBJ1-5|-|-
CASSQQGFANQPQHF
TGTGCCAGCAGCCAGCAGGGTTTTGCCAATCAGCCCCAGCATTTT
>TRBV19|TRBJ2-5|-|TRBD1
CASGPFPTGVDETQYF
TGTGCCAGTGGACCGTTCCCGACAGGGGTGGATGAGACCCAGTACTTC
>TRBV3-1/TRBV3-2|TRBJ2-3|-|-
CASSQDTTSTDTQYF
TGTGCCAGCAGCCAAGACACTACTAGCACAGATACGCAGTATTTT
>TRBV9|TRBJ2-1|-|-
CASSVGPLYNEQFF
TGTGCCAGCAGCGTAGGTCCTCTCTACAATGAGCAGTTCTTC
>TRBV5-1|TRBJ2-7|-|-
CASSMAGTRSSEQYF
TGCGCCAGCAGCATGGCCGGGACAAGGAGCTCCGAGCAGTACTTC
>TRBV2|TRBJ1-2|-|-
CASSAGQFYGYTF
TGTGCCAGCAGTGCCGGACAGTTCTATGGCTACACCTTC
>TRBV19|TRBJ2-1|-|-
CASSIVGSSSGEQFF
TGTGCCAGTAGTATAGTCGGGTCCAGTTCGGGTGAGCAGTTCTTC
>TRBV19|TRBJ2-3|-|TRBD1
CASGFGQGVHGQYF
TGTGCCAGTGGGTTTGGACAGGGGGTTCATGGGCAGTATTTT
>TRBV7-3|TRBJ2-5|-|TRBD1
CASSRDRDETQYF
TGTGCCAGCAGCCGGGACAGGGACGAGACCCAGTACTTC
>TRBV4-3|TRBJ1-4|-|TRBD1
CASSPGQAGEKLFF
TGCGCCAGCAGCCCCGGACAGGCAGGAGAAAAACTGTTTTTT
>TRBV6-6|TRBJ1-3|many|-
CASSHNNRVGNTIYF
TGTGCCAGCAGTCACAACAATCGGGTTGGAAACACCATATATTTT
>TRBV4-2|TRBJ2-2|-|TRBD2
CASSQDVPGLGNTGELFF
TGTGCCAGCAGCCAAGATGTTCCGGGACTAGGGAACACCGGGGAGCTGTTTTTT
>TRBV3-1/TRBV3-2|TRBJ2-7|-|-
CASSLVGSFTEQYF
TGTGCCAGCAGCCTAGTGGGCAGCTTTACCGAGCAGTACTTC
>TRBV5-4|TRBJ2-2|-|TRBD2
CASSRSGGFTGELFF
TGTGCCAGCTCCCGGAGCGGGGGGTTTACCGGGGAGCTGTTTTTT
>TRBV30|TRBJ2-2|once|-
CAWSRQLELFF
TGTGCCTGGAGTCGACAGTTGGAGCTGTTTTTT
>TRBV28|TRBJ1-2|-|TRBD1
CASSLTRTGSYYGYTF
TGTGCCAGCAGTTTAACTAGGACAGGCTCCTACTATGGCTACACCTTC
>TRBV5-1|TRBJ1-6|-|TRBD1
CASSSGQGSSYNSPLHF
TGCGCCAGCAGCTCGGGACAGGGTAGCTCCTATAATTCACCCCTCCACTTT
>TRBV10-3|TRBJ1-2|-|-
CAISEIQTGTANYGYTF
TGTGCCATCAGTGAGATCCAGACAGGCACAGCTAACTATGGCTACACCTTC
>TRBV27|TRBJ1-4|once|-
CASSPTPATNEKLFF
TGTGCCAGCAGTCCGACACCAGCAACTAATGAAAAACTGTTTTTT
>TRBV3-1/TRBV3-2|TRBJ2-7|-|-
CASSQGRIDEQYF
TGTGCCAGCAGCCAAGGTAGAATCGACGAGCAGTACTTC
>TRBV9|TRBJ2-3|many|TRBD2
CASSPLGGAGLSDTQYF
TGTGCCAGCAGCCCCCTCGGAGGAGCGGGACTATCAGATACGCAGTATTTT
>TRBV5-1|TRBJ2-1|-|-
CASSSTLDRAHEQFF
TGCGCCAGCAGCTCGACACTGGACAGAGCCCATGAGCAGTTCTTC
>TRBV19|TRBJ1-1|few|-
CASRYGRDGNTEAFF
TGTGCCAGTCGCTACGGCAGGGATGGAAACACTGAAGCTTTCTTT
>TRBV12-3/TRBV12-4|TRBJ1-6|-|-
CAKSGPNNSPLHF
TGTGCAAAGAGCGGCCCCAATAATTCACCCCTCCACTTT
>TRBV5-5|TRBJ2-7|once|TRBD1
CASSLGQGAYQYF
TGTGCCAGCAGCTTGGGACAGGGGGCTTACCAGTACTTC
>TRBV10-3|TRBJ1-3|-|-
CAISEGRSSGNTIYF
TGTGCCATCAGTGAGGGTCGGAGCTCTGGAAACACCATATATTTT
>TRBV6-5|TRBJ2-7|-|-
CASSREGGEIYEQYF
TGTGCCAGCAGCCGAGAGGGGGGGGAGATCTACGAGCAGTACTTC
>TRBV5-1|TRBJ2-5|-|-
CASALSGNTQETQYF
TGCGCCAGCGCATTATCGGGGAACACTCAAGAGACCCAGTACTTC
>TRBV27|TRBJ2-1|-|TRBD2
CASSPRTSGYNEQFF
TGTGCCAGCAGCCCGAGGACTAGCGGTTACAATGAGCAGTTCTTC